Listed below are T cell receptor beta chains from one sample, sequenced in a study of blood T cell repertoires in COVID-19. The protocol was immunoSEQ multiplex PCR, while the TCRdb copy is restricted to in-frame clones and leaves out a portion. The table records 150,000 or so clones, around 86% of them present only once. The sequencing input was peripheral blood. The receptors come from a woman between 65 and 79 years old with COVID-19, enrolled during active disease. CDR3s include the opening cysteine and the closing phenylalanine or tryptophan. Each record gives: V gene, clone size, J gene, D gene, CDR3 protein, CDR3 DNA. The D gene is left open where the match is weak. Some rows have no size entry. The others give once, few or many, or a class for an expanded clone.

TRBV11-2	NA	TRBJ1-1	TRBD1	CASSFSGQGATEAFF	TGTGCCAGCAGCTTTTCGGGACAGGGGGCCACTGAAGCTTTCTTT
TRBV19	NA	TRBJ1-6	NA	CASTPQTVAGSALHF	TGTGCCAGTACCCCCCAGACAGTTGCTGGTTCGGCCCTCCACTTT
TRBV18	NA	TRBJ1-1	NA	CASSPAHSMNTEAFF	TGTGCCAGCTCACCAGCGCACAGTATGAACACTGAAGCTTTCTTT
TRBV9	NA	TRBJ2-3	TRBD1	CASSQTGDVNIDTQYF	TGTGCCAGCAGTCAGACAGGGGACGTAAATATAGATACGCAGTATTTT
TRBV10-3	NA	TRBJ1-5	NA	CAISTDSYSNQPQHF	TGTGCCATCAGCACGGACAGTTATAGCAATCAGCCCCAGCATTTT
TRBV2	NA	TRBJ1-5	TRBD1	CASSGGQGRNQPQHF	TGTGCCAGCAGCGGGGGACAGGGCCGCAATCAGCCCCAGCATTTT
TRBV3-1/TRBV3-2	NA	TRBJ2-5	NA	CASSQGSHNVEETQYF	TGTGCCAGCAGCCAAGGGTCCCACAACGTGGAAGAGACCCAGTACTTC
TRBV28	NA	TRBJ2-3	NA	CASSPPAAGGLDTQYF	TGTGCCAGCAGTCCCCCCGCCGCAGGGGGGTTAGATACGCAGTATTTT
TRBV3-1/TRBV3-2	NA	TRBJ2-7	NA	CASSSFGTGGEQYF	TGTGCCAGCAGTTCTTTCGGGACTGGAGGCGAGCAGTACTTC
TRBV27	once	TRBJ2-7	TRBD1	CASSYQGQGWYEQYF	TGTGCCAGCAGTTACCAGGGACAGGGGTGGTACGAGCAGTACTTC
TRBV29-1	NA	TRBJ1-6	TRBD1	CSVTHYWPRDRGGHSPLHF	TGCAGCGTAACACATTATTGGCCTCGGGACAGGGGTGGGCATTCACCCCTCCACTTT
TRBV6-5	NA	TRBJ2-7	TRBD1	CASSDRGPYEQYF	TGTGCCAGCTCCGACAGGGGGCCTTACGAGCAGTACTTC
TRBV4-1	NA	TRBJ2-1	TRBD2	CASSQEGYAGTSLNEQFF	TGCGCCAGCAGCCAAGAAGGGTACGCGGGGACTAGCCTCAATGAGCAGTTCTTC
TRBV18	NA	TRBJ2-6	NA	CASSMGLIDSGANVLTF	TGTGCCAGCTCCATGGGCCTAATAGACTCTGGGGCCAACGTCCTGACTTTC
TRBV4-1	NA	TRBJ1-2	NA	CASSQTESYGYTF	TGCGCCAGCAGCCAAACAGAATCCTATGGCTACACCTTC